These 11 T cell receptor beta chains share one sample of origin, sequenced in a study of blood T cells in healthy people across ages. The second PCR ran roughly 7 to 12 cycles with a sample-barcoded 5' primer and J-beta primers. From the 5' RACE reads, TCRdb called clonotypes with MiXCR, one entry per CDR3 protein. This table has 550,000 to 700,000 distinct CDR3 sequences, roughly a quarter appearing once. The source material was blood. These receptor sequences come from an older woman in good health.

The rearrangement uses TRBV5-1 and TRBJ2-1; the D gene is possibly TRBD2 (6 bases). Germline V CDR1 and CDR2: SGHRS, YFSETQ. The V end lost 0 bases, the J end lost 5 bases, and 18 bases lay between the germline ends. The CDR3 consists of 17 residues. The CDR3 nucleotides are TGCGCCAGCAGCTTGGGGTTGGGCGGGGACCGGGACAATGAGCAGTTCTTC. Translating it yields CASSLGLGGDRDNEQFF.

The gene calls are TRBV7-9 and TRBJ2-5; D is unresolved. This CDR3 is 14 amino acids long. Germline V CDR1 and CDR2: SEHNR, FQNEAQ (reference sequence). Deletions cut 1 base from V and 5 bases from J, with 11 bases between. The CDR3 DNA is TGTGCCAGCAGCTTAGAGACGATACAGGAGACCCAGTACTTC. The encoded protein is CASSLETIQETQYF.

CDR3: CASSQERQILNYGYTF. DNA for the CDR3: TGTGCCAGCAGCCAAGAGAGACAGATCCTCAACTATGGCTACACCTTC. The genes are TRBV4-2 and TRBJ1-2; D is perhaps TRBD1 (5 bases). V lost 0 bases and J lost 2, with 13 bases in between. The CDR3 runs to 16 residues. The germline V gene has CDR1 LGHNA and CDR2 YNFKEQ.

The V and J genes are TRBV5-1 and TRBJ2-5, with a tentative D call TRBD2 (6 bases). V lost 0 bases, J lost 5 bases, and 11 bases lay in between. This CDR3 region has 14 residues. In germline, CDR1 is SGHRS, CDR2 YFSETQ. CDR3 nucleotide sequence: TGCGCCAGCAGCTTGGTTCCTAGCGTCGAGACCCAGTACTTC. Protein sequence: CASSLVPSVETQYF.

The rearrangement joins TRBV18 to TRBJ1-4; perhaps TRBD1 as D (5 bases). The germline V gene has CDR1 KGHSH and CDR2 LQKENI. The CDR3 is 14 residues long. V was cut by 6 bases and J by 7 bases, with 15 bases left in between. CDR3 in DNA: TGTGCCAGCTCCCACCGGGACTCCTCTGAAAAACTGTTTTTT. Amino acid sequence: CASSHRDSSEKLFF.

This clonotype was counted a few times. This chain connects TRBV14 to TRBJ1-6, with a tentative D call TRBD1 (6 bases). Germline-derived CDR1 and CDR2 are SGHDN and FVKESK. The CDR3 covers 15 residues. The V and J ends lost 0 bases and 10 bases respectively, with 13 bases between them. The CDR3: CASSQDPGAGSPLHF. The CDR3, as DNA: TGTGCCAGCAGCCAAGATCCAGGGGCCGGCTCACCCCTCCACTTT.

V is TRBV4-1 and J is TRBJ1-2; 8 bases line up with TRBD1. The junction had 5 bases not matched to a gene; V was cut back by 3 bases and J by 8 bases. The CDR3 has 13 amino acids. Germline V lookup: CDR1 MGHRA, CDR2 YSYEKL. The CDR3 coding sequence is TGCGCCAGCAGCCACTTACAGGGGGTCGGCTACACCTTC. Its translation is CASSHLQGVGYTF.

The genes are TRBV20-1 and TRBJ1-2; TRBD1 aligns across 11 bases. CDR1 DFQATT and CDR2 SNEGSKA come from the germline V gene (reference sequence). The V segment lost 5 bases and the J segment 8 bases; nucleotides outside the gene matches: 7. This CDR3 region has 13 residues. For the CDR3, the DNA is TGCAGTGCTGCGGGACAGGGGGGTTCCGGCTACACCTTC. Translated: CSAAGQGGSGYTF.

J is TRBJ2-5 and V is TRBV20-1; perhaps D is TRBD1 or TRBD2 (6 bases each). The J call may be in error: the DNA end matches TRBJ2-7 better. This CDR3 is built from 15 residues. Germline V gene sequence: CDR1 DFQATT, CDR2 SNEGSKA (reference sequence). The CDR3 DNA sequence: TGCAGTGCTAGTAATCCGGGGGCAAGCTCCTACGAGCAGTACTTC. Translating gives CSASNPGASSYEQYF.

V usage is TRBV5-4 and J usage is TRBJ1-2, with D hard to call. CDR1 and CDR2 from the germline V gene are SGHNT and YYREEE (reference sequence). The CDR3 length is 13 residues. V was cut by 3 bases and J by 4 bases, with 10 bases left in between. The CDR3 DNA follows: TGTGCCAGCAGCTCGACCGACTCCTATGGCTACACCTTC. Encoded protein: CASSSTDSYGYTF.

CDR3 residues: CSAKKESDTGELFF. The CDR3 DNA reads TGCAGTGCTAAGAAGGAGTCGGACACCGGGGAGCTGTTTTTT. This sequence joins TRBV20-1 and TRBJ2-2; D not certain. This CDR3 has 14 amino acids. V gave up 4 bases and J gave up 3 bases, with 12 bases separating them. CDR1 is DFQATT and CDR2 is SNEGSKA in the germline V gene (reference sequence).